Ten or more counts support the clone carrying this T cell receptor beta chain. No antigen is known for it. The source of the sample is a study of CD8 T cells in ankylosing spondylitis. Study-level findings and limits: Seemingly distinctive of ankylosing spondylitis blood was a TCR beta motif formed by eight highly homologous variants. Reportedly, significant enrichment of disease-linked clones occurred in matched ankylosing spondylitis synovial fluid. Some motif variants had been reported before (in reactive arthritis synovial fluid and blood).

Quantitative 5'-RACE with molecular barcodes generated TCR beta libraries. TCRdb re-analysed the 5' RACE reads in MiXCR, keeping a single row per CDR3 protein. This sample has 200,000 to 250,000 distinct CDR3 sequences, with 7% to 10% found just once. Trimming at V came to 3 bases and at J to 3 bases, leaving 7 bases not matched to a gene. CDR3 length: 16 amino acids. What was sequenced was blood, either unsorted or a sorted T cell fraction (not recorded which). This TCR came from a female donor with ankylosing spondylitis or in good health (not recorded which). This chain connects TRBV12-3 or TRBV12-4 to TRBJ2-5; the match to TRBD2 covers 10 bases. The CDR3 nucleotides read TGTGCCAGCAGTTTTTGGGCTAGCGGGGGTAAAGAGACCCAGTACTTC. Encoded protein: CASSFWASGGKETQYF.